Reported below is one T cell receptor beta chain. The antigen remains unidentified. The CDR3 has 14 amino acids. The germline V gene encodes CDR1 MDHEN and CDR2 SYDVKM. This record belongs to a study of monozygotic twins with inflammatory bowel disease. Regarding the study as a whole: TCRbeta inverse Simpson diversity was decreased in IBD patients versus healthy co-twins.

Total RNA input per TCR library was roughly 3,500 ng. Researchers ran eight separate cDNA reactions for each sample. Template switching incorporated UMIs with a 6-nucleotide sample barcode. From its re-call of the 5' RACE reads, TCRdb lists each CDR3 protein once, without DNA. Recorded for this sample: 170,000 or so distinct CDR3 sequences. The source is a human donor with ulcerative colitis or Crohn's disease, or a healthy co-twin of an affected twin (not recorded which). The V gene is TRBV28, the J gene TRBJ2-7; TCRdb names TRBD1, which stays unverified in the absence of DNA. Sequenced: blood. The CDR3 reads CASSTGTANYEQYF.